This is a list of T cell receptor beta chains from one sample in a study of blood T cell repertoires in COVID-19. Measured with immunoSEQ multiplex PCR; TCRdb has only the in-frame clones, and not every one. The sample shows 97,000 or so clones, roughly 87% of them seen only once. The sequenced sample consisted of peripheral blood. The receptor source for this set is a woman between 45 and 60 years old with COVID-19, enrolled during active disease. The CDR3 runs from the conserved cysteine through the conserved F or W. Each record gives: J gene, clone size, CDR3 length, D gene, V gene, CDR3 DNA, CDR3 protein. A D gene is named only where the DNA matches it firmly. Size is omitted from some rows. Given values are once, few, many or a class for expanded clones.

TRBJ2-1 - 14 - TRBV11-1 TGTGCCAGCAGCCCGGACTCTTCCTACAATGAGCAGTTCTTC CASSPDSSYNEQFF
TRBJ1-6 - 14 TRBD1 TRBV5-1 TGCGCCAGCAGGGTGGACAGGGGAAGTTCACCCCTCCACTTT CASRVDRGSSPLHF
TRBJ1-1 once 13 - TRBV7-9 TGTGCCAGCAGCCTACAGGGGAACACTGAAGCTTTCTTT CASSLQGNTEAFF
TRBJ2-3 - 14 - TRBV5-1 TGCGCCAGCAGCTTGGCGGGTCACACAGATACGCAGTATTTT CASSLAGHTDTQYF
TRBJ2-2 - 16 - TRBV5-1 TGCGCCAGCAGCGCCCCAGGGGGCGGGGGCACCGGGGAGCTGTTTTTT CASSAPGGGGTGELFF
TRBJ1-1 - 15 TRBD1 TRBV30 TGTGCCTGGACGGGACAGGGAGTGTTTAACACTGAAGCTTTCTTT CAWTGQGVFNTEAFF
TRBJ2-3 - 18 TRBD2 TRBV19 TGTGCCAGTAGTTCTTCCGGGACTAGCGGGGAAAGCACAGATACGCAGTATTTT CASSSSGTSGESTDTQYF
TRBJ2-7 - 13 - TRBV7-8 TGTGCCAGCAGCTTAGTGGCAGGGGGGGAGCAGTACTTC CASSLVAGGEQYF
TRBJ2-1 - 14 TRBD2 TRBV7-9 TGTGCCAGCAACCTGGGACTAGCGAGCAATGAGCAGTTCTTC CASNLGLASNEQFF
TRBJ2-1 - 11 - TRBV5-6 TGTGCCAGCAGCCTTTTTAGTGAGCAGTTCTTC CASSLFSEQFF
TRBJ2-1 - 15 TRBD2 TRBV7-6 TGTGCCAGCAGCCTACTAGCGGGGTTCTACAATGAGCAGTTCTTC CASSLLAGFYNEQFF
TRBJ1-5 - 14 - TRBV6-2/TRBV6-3 TGTGCCAGCAGCCACCCCACGGGCAATCAGCCCCAGCATTTT CASSHPTGNQPQHF
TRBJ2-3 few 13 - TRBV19 TGTGCCAGTAGTCTGGCTAGCACAGATACGCAGTATTTT CASSLASTDTQYF
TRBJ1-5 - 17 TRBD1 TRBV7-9 TGTGCCAGCAGCCCCTGGACAGGCTCACCGAGCAATCAGCCCCAGCATTTT CASSPWTGSPSNQPQHF
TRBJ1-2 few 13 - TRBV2 TGTGCCAGCAGTGAAGCGCTATCCTATGGCTACACCTTC CASSEALSYGYTF
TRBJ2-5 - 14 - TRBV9 TGTGCCAGCAGCGTAGTTGGCGGGGAAGAGACCCAGTACTTC CASSVVGGEETQYF
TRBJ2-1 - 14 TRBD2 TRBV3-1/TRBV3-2 TGTGCCAGCAGCCAAGGTTTAGCGGGAAATGAGCAGTTCTTC CASSQGLAGNEQFF
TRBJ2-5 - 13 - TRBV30 TGTGCCTGGAGTAATGGGGCGGGGGAGACCCAGTACTTC CAWSNGAGETQYF
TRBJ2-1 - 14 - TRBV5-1 TGCGCCAGCAGCTTGGCCGCTAGTTACAATGAGCAGTTCTTC CASSLAASYNEQFF
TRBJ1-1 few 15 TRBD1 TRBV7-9 TGTGCCAGCAGCTCGACAGGGTCCTTTTTTGCTGAAGCTTTCTTT CASSSTGSFFAEAFF
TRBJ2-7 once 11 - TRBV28 TGTGCCAGCAGCCCACTCTACGAGCAGTACTTC CASSPLYEQYF
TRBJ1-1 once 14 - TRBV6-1 TGTGCCAGCAGTGAAGCGGGGGGTAGCACTGAAGCTTTCTTT CASSEAGGSTEAFF
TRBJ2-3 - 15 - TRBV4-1 TGCGCCAGCAGCCTAATCGGGGTGGGGACAGATACGCAGTATTTT CASSLIGVGTDTQYF
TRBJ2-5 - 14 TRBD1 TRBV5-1 TGCGCCAGCAGCACTACAGGGGACCAAGAGACCCAGTACTTC CASSTTGDQETQYF
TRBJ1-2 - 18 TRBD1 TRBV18 TGTGCCAGCTCCGAAGACCGAACCGGGACAGGGAATAACTATGGCTACACCTTC CASSEDRTGTGNNYGYTF
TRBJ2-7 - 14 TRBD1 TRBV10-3 TGTGCCATCAGGACCGGGACAGGGGACTACGAGCAGTACTTC CAIRTGTGDYEQYF
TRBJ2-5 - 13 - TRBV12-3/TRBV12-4 TGTGCCAGCAGTGAAAACTCGCAAGAGACCCAGTACTTC CASSENSQETQYF
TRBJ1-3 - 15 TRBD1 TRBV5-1 TGCGCCAGCAGCGAATGGACAGGTTCTGGAAACACCATATATTTT CASSEWTGSGNTIYF
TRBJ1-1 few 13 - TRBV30 TGTGCCTGGAGTCCCTTTCGCAGAAGAGAAGCTTTCTTT CAWSPFRRREAFF
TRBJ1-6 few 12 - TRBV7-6 TGTGCCAGCAGCTCCCAGGGTTCACCCCTCCACTTT CASSSQGSPLHF
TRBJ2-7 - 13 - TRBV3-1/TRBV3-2 TGTGCCAGCAGCCAAGGGTCTAGCTACGAGCAGTACTTC CASSQGSSYEQYF
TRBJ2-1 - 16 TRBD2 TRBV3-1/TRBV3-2 TGTGCCAGCAGTCCCTTAGCGGGAGCGTCCTACAATGAGCAGTTCTTC CASSPLAGASYNEQFF
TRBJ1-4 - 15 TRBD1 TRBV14 TGTGCCAGCAGCCTCAAACAGGGGTTTAATGAAAAACTGTTTTTT CASSLKQGFNEKLFF
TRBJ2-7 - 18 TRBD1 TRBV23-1 TGCGCCAGCAGTCTACTTGCTACCGGGACAGGAGAGGCCTACGAGCAGTACTTC CASSLLATGTGEAYEQYF
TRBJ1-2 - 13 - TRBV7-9 TGTGCCAGCAGCCGACTTCCCGTTGATGGCTACACCTTC CASSRLPVDGYTF
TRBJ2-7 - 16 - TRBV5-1 TGCGCCAGCAGCTTGGATTTAACGTCGAGGAGCTACGAGCAGTACTTC CASSLDLTSRSYEQYF
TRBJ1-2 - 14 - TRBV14 TGTGCCAGCAGCCAAGGCCCTAAAACGTATGGCTACACCTTC CASSQGPKTYGYTF
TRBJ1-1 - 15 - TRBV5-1 TGCGCCAGCAGCTCGAACTCGGGAGGAGGCACTGAAGCTTTCTTT CASSSNSGGGTEAFF
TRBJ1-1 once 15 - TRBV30 TGTGCCTGGAGTCCCGGCAGGGGAATGAACACTGAAGCTTTCTTT CAWSPGRGMNTEAFF
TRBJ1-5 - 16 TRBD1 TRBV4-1 TGCGCCAGCAGCCAAGGGGACAGCCATAGCAATCAGCCCCAGCATTTT CASSQGDSHSNQPQHF
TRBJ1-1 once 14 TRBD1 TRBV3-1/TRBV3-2 TGTGCCAGCAGCCTAGGACAGGGGGCGTCTGAAGCTTTCTTT CASSLGQGASEAFF
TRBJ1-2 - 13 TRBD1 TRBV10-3 TGTGCCATCACTCTGGGACAGAACTATGGCTACACCTTC CAITLGQNYGYTF
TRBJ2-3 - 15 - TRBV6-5 TGTGCCAGCAGCAGAGGGGGGGCTAGCACAGATACGCAGTATTTT CASSRGGASTDTQYF
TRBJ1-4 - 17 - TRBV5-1 TGCGCCAGCAGCTTGGATTCACTGGGGCCAGAGATGAAAAAACTGTTTTTT CASSLDSLGPEMKKLFF
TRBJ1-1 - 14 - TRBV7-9 TGTGCCAGCAGCTTAGACAGCACGAACACTGAAGCTTTCTTT CASSLDSTNTEAFF
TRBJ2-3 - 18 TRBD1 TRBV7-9 TGTGCCAGCAAGGCGGGTCCGGGACAGGGGGCTTGGACAGATACGCAGTATTTT CASKAGPGQGAWTDTQYF
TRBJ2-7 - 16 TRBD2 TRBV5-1 TGCGCCAGCAGCTCCCTCAGCGGGGGAGCAGCATACGAGCAGTACTTC CASSSLSGGAAYEQYF
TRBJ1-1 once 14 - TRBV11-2 TGTGCCAGCAGCCAAGGGCAGGGGAACACTGAAGCTTTCTTT CASSQGQGNTEAFF
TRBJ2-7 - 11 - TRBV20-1 TGCAGTGCTAGAGTTGAGTTCGTGCAGTACTTC CSARVEFVQYF
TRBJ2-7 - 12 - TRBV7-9 TGTGCCAGCAGCTTAGGAGGTGGCGAGCAGTACTTC CASSLGGGEQYF
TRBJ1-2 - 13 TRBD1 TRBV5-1 TGCGCCAGCAGCCAAGGACAGGGTCTTGGCTACACCTTC CASSQGQGLGYTF
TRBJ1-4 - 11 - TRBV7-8 TGTGCCAGCAGCCGTCCGAGACAGAGCATTTTT CASSRPRQSIF
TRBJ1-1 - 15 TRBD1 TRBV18 TGTGCCAGCTCACCCGAGGGGACAGGGGGATCTGAAGCTTTCTTT CASSPEGTGGSEAFF